These T cell receptor beta chains were read from a single sample in a study of blood T cell repertoires in COVID-19. Clones were sequenced by immunoSEQ multiplex PCR, and TCRdb holds only the in-frame ones, with some missing. This sample carries 150,000 to 250,000 clones, more than 65% of them seen once, and the ten largest clones take around 7%. The sample consisted of PBMCs or T cells enriched from blood (not recorded which). The source of these receptors is a man aged 35 to 55 who had recovered from COVID-19. The CDR3 runs from the conserved cysteine through the conserved F or W. The D gene is left open where the match is weak. Rows may omit the clone size; those that give it use once, few, many or a size class.

d_gene,j_gene,abundance,v_gene,CDR3nt,CDR3aa
NA,TRBJ2-3,NA,TRBV5-6,TGTGCCAGCAGCTTGCAAGATACGCAGTATTTT,CASSLQDTQYF
NA,TRBJ1-1,once,TRBV20-1,TGCAGTGCAACGACCGAGGGAGCTTTCTTT,CSATTEGAFF
TRBD1,TRBJ1-1,NA,TRBV5-4,TGTGCCAGCAGCCACCCCAGGGGGAAGGGCTCTGAAGCTTTCTTT,CASSHPRGKGSEAFF
TRBD1,TRBJ1-5,few,TRBV27,TGTGCCAGCAGGACAGGGAACAATCAGCCCCAGCATTTT,CASRTGNNQPQHF
NA,TRBJ2-5,few,TRBV7-2,TGTGCCAGCAGCCGGGACTCGGGTCGGGGGACCCAGTACTTC,CASSRDSGRGTQYF
NA,TRBJ2-7,NA,TRBV27,TGTGCCAGCAGCCCCTATACAGGCTACGAGCAGTACTTC,CASSPYTGYEQYF
NA,TRBJ1-2,few,TRBV28,TGTGCCAGCAGTGCAGGGGTATATGGCTACACCTTC,CASSAGVYGYTF
NA,TRBJ1-6,NA,TRBV5-1,TGCGCCAGCAGCTTGGGCAGCAGGGATTCACCCCTCCACTTT,CASSLGSRDSPLHF
TRBD2,TRBJ2-7,NA,TRBV13,TGTGCCAGCAGCTACCTAGCGGGGGTGTACGAGCAGTACTTC,CASSYLAGVYEQYF
NA,TRBJ2-2,NA,TRBV5-6,TGTGCCAGCAGCTTAGGGGGTGCCGGGGAGCTGTTTTTT,CASSLGGAGELFF
TRBD2,TRBJ2-1,NA,TRBV7-3,TGTGCCAGCAGCTTAATTGGGGAAGTGGGGACTAGCGGGGGAGACAATGAGCAGTTCTTC,CASSLIGEVGTSGGDNEQFF
NA,TRBJ1-2,NA,TRBV2,TGTGCCAGCAGTGATAGATCTGGGGGCGAAGTTTCTTATGGCTACACCTTC,CASSDRSGGEVSYGYTF
TRBD1,TRBJ1-6,NA,TRBV3-1/TRBV3-2,TGTGCCAGCAGCCAATCTTGGTCTTATATGGGGACAGCTAATTCACCCCTCCACTTT,CASSQSWSYMGTANSPLHF
TRBD2,TRBJ2-1,NA,TRBV29-1,TGCACTACGAAGGGGCTAGCGGGGGAAACCTACAATGAGCAGTTCTTC,CTTKGLAGETYNEQFF
NA,TRBJ1-2,NA,TRBV5-1,TGCGCCAGCAGCTTGGCGGCGGAGTCAGCTAACTATGGCTACACCTTC,CASSLAAESANYGYTF
NA,TRBJ1-5,once,TRBV10-3,TGTGCCATCAGTGAGAGGGGGAATCAGCCCCAGCATTTT,CAISERGNQPQHF
NA,TRBJ1-2,NA,TRBV21-1,TGTGCCAGCAACGTAGACAGGCGCCCTAACTATGGCTACACCTTC,CASNVDRRPNYGYTF
NA,TRBJ1-1,NA,TRBV11-2,TGTGCCACCAGAGGAGAGTCGAACACTGAAGCTTTCTTT,CATRGESNTEAFF
NA,TRBJ2-3,NA,TRBV3-1/TRBV3-2,TGTGCCAGCAGCCAAGATCTGGGGCGGGGGCCCTCCGATACGCAGTATTTT,CASSQDLGRGPSDTQYF
TRBD1,TRBJ2-3,NA,TRBV6-6,TGTGCCAGCAGGGACAGGGCCCCCCGGTATTTT,CASRDRAPRYF
NA,TRBJ1-4,NA,TRBV3-1/TRBV3-2,TGTGCCAGCAGCCAAGTGCTGACCCGGGGGCGCGGGGGTGAAAAACTGTTTTTT,CASSQVLTRGRGGEKLFF
TRBD1,TRBJ1-2,NA,TRBV7-2,TGTGCCAGCAGCGGGGGGGGCAGGGGGCACGGCTACACCTTC,CASSGGGRGHGYTF
TRBD2,TRBJ2-3,NA,TRBV5-1,TGCGCCAGCAGCTTGTATCTACTAGCGGGGGCGCCCACAGATACGCAGTATTTT,CASSLYLLAGAPTDTQYF
NA,TRBJ2-1,NA,TRBV5-3,TGTGCCAGAAGCCCCTTAGTGTGGTACAATGAGCAGTTCTTC,CARSPLVWYNEQFF
NA,TRBJ1-2,NA,TRBV6-5,TGTGCCAGCAGTCGAGGGGGTCTGGGGGGCTACACCTTC,CASSRGGLGGYTF
NA,TRBJ2-7,NA,TRBV30,TGTGCCTGGAGTACCTCTAGCGGGACAGGGTACTTC,CAWSTSSGTGYF
NA,TRBJ2-2,NA,TRBV6-5,TGTGCCAGCAGTTACGAAGGGGATGACACCGGGGAGCTGTTTTTT,CASSYEGDDTGELFF
NA,TRBJ2-7,NA,TRBV24-1,TGTGCCACCAGTGGTCGGGGTAGCTCCTACGAGCAGTACTTC,CATSGRGSSYEQYF
NA,TRBJ2-5,NA,TRBV3-1/TRBV3-2,TGTGCCAGCAGCCCCGCGTACCAAGAGACCCAGTACTTC,CASSPAYQETQYF
NA,TRBJ1-1,NA,TRBV5-5,TGTGCCAGCAGCTTGGGCACAGTGAACACTGAAGCTTTCTTT,CASSLGTVNTEAFF
NA,TRBJ1-3,NA,TRBV19,TGTGCCGCCACTCCATGGTCTGGAAACACCATATATTTT,CAATPWSGNTIYF
TRBD1,TRBJ1-3,once,TRBV5-8,TGTGCCAGCAGCTTACGGACAGGCGGGAACACCATATATTTT,CASSLRTGGNTIYF
TRBD1,TRBJ1-5,NA,TRBV19,TGTGCCAGTAGTGGAACAGGGGGAAATGGCAATCAGCCCCAGCATTTT,CASSGTGGNGNQPQHF
NA,TRBJ1-5,once,TRBV10-3,TGTGCCATCAGTGAGTCGCGGGGGCCGAATCAGCCCCAGCATTTT,CAISESRGPNQPQHF
NA,TRBJ1-2,NA,TRBV24-1,TGTGCCACCAGTGATTCGACTGCCTATGGCTACACCTTC,CATSDSTAYGYTF
NA,TRBJ1-5,NA,TRBV21-1,TGTGCCAGCAGCGGAGACCGAGGACAGGGGATCAGCAATCAGCCCCAGCATTTT,CASSGDRGQGISNQPQHF
NA,TRBJ2-3,NA,TRBV7-2,TGTGCCAGCAGCTCTCGACAGGGAGGAGATACGCAGTATTTT,CASSSRQGGDTQYF
NA,TRBJ2-1,NA,TRBV5-1,TGCGCCAGCAGCCTAAGCCATATAACTTACTCCTACAATGAGCAGTTCTTC,CASSLSHITYSYNEQFF
TRBD1,TRBJ1-2,NA,TRBV28,TGTGCCAGCAGTTTATCGGGACAGGGGATTGGTGGTGGCTACACCTTC,CASSLSGQGIGGGYTF
TRBD2,TRBJ2-5,few,TRBV3-1/TRBV3-2,TGTGCCAGTCGACAGACTGGACTAGCGACGGAAGAGACCCAGTACTTC,CASRQTGLATEETQYF
NA,TRBJ2-2,NA,TRBV19,TGTGCCAGTAGTATTATGGCAGTGAACACCGGGGAGCTGTTTTTT,CASSIMAVNTGELFF
NA,TRBJ1-2,NA,TRBV7-9,TGTGCCAGCAGCTCAGACGGGAACTATGGCTACACCTTC,CASSSDGNYGYTF
TRBD1,TRBJ1-5,NA,TRBV15,TGTGCCACCAGCAGCCAGACAGGGGCTCAGCCCCAGCATTTT,CATSSQTGAQPQHF
TRBD1,TRBJ2-6,NA,TRBV3-1/TRBV3-2,TGTGCCAGCAGCCATCGACAGGGGAGCTCTGGGGCCAACGTCCTGACTTTC,CASSHRQGSSGANVLTF
TRBD2,TRBJ2-7,NA,TRBV7-9,TGTGCCAGCAGCGTTCTAGCGGGGGGAACCTACGAGCAGTACTTC,CASSVLAGGTYEQYF
TRBD1,TRBJ1-6,once,TRBV3-1/TRBV3-2,TGTGCCAGCAGCCCAGGACAGGGTAATTCACCCCTCCACTTT,CASSPGQGNSPLHF
NA,TRBJ2-6,NA,TRBV30,TGTGCCTGGAGGTGGAGCTCTGGGGCCAACGTCCTGACTTTC,CAWRWSSGANVLTF
NA,TRBJ2-2,NA,TRBV30,TGTGCCTGGAGTGTAAGACAGCACACCGGGGAGCTGTTTTTT,CAWSVRQHTGELFF
TRBD1,TRBJ2-5,NA,TRBV18,TGTGCCAGCTCACCACCGACAGGGGAAAAGACCCAGTACTTC,CASSPPTGEKTQYF
TRBD2,TRBJ2-7,NA,TRBV5-1,TGCGCCAGCAGCTTAACAGCGGGGGGAACCTACGAGCAGTACTTC,CASSLTAGGTYEQYF
TRBD1,TRBJ1-4,NA,TRBV2,TGTGCCAGCCCAGACAGGGCTAATGAAAAACTGTTTTTT,CASPDRANEKLFF
TRBD2,TRBJ2-1,NA,TRBV10-3,TGTGCCATCAGTGTTCGGACTAGCGCAGACAATGAGCAGTTCTTC,CAISVRTSADNEQFF
NA,TRBJ1-2,NA,TRBV6-6,TGTGCCAGCAGGCCCACCTTGGGTGCGGGCTATGGCTACACCTTC,CASRPTLGAGYGYTF
TRBD1,TRBJ1-2,NA,TRBV9,TGTGCCAGCAGCGTAGTATCCTCCGGGACAGATGGCTACACCTTC,CASSVVSSGTDGYTF
NA,TRBJ1-2,NA,TRBV28,TGTGCCAGCAGTTCTCCTACAGCCTATGGCTACACCTTC,CASSSPTAYGYTF
NA,TRBJ1-1,once,TRBV19,TGTGCCAGTAGTATTGATAGGGGTACAGGCACTGAAGCTTTCTTT,CASSIDRGTGTEAFF
TRBD1,TRBJ1-2,NA,TRBV27,TGTGCCAGCATGCGACAGGGGAATTTAGGCTACACCTTC,CASMRQGNLGYTF
NA,TRBJ2-4,few,TRBV2,TGTGCCAGCAGAGAAAGATTGGCCCATGGCAACATTCAGTACTTC,CASRERLAHGNIQYF
TRBD1,TRBJ1-2,NA,TRBV5-1,TGCGCCAGCAGCCCGACAGGGGTTGGCTACACCTTC,CASSPTGVGYTF
TRBD1,TRBJ1-2,NA,TRBV7-9,TGTGCCAGCAGCCGGACAGGGGGCTATGGCTACACCTTC,CASSRTGGYGYTF